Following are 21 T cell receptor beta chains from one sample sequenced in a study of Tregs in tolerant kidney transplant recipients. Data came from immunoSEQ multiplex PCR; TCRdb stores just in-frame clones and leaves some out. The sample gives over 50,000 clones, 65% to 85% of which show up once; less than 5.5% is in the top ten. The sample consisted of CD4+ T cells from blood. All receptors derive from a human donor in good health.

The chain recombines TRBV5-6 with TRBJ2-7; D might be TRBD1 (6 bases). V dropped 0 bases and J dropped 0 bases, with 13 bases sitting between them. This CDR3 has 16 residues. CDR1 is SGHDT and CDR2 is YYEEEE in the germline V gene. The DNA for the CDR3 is TGTGCCAGCAGCTTGGATTGGCAGGGGAGCTCCTACGAGCAGTACTTC. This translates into CASSLDWQGSSYEQYF.

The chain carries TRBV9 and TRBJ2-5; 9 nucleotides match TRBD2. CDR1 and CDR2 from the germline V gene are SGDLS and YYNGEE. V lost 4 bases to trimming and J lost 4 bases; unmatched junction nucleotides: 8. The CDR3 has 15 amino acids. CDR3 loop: CASSISGSWRETQYF. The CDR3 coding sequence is TGTGCCAGCAGCATTAGCGGGAGCTGGAGAGAGACCCAGTACTTC.

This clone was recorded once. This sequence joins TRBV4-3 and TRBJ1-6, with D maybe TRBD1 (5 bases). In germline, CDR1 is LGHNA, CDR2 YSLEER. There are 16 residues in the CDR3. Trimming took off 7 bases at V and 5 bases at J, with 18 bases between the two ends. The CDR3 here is CASTALGGQNNSPLHF. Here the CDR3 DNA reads TGCGCCAGCACCGCACTCGGGGGTCAGAATAATTCACCCCTCCACTTT.

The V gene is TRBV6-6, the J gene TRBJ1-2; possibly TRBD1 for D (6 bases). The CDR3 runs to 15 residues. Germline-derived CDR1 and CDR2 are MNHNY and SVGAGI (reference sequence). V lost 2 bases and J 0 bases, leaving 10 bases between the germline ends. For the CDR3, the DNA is TGTGCCAGCAGTTACAAGGGGGAGGCTAACTATGGCTACACCTTC. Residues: CASSYKGEANYGYTF.

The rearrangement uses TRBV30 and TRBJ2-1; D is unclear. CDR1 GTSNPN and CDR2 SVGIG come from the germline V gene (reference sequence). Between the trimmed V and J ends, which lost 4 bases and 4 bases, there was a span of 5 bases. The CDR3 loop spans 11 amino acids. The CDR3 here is CAWTEYNEQFF. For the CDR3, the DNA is TGTGCCTGGACAGAGTACAATGAGCAGTTCTTC.

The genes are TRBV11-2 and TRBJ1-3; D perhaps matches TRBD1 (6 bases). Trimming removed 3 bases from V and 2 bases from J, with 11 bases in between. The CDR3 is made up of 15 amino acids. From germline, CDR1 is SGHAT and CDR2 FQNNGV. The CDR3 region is CASSFGSGAGNTIYF. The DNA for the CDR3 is TGTGCCAGCAGCTTTGGGTCAGGGGCTGGAAACACCATATATTTT.

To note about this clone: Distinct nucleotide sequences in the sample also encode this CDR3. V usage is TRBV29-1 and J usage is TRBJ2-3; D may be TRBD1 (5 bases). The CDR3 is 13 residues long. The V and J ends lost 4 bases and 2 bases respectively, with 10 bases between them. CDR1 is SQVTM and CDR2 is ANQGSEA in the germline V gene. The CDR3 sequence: CSVGGRVTDTQYF. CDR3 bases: TGCAGCGTTGGGGGCCGGGTCACAGATACGCAGTATTTT.

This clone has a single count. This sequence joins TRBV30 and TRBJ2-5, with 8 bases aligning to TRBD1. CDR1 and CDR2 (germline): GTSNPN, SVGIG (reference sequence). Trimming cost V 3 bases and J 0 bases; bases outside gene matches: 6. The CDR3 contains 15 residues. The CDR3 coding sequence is TGTGCCTGGAGACATTACAGGGGGTACCAAGAGACCCAGTACTTC. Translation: CAWRHYRGYQETQYF.

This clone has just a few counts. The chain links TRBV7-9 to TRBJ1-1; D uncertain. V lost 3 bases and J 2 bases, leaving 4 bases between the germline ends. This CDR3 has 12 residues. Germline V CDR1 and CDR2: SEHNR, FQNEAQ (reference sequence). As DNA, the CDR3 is TGTGCCAGCAGCTTGAGCAACACTGAAGCTTTCTTT. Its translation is CASSLSNTEAFF.

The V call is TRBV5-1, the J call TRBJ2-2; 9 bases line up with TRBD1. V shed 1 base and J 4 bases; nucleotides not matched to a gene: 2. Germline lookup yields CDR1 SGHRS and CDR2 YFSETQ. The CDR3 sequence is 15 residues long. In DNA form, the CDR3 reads TGCGCCAGCAGCTTGATGGGACAGGGCACCGGGGAGCTGTTTTTT. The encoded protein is CASSLMGQGTGELFF.

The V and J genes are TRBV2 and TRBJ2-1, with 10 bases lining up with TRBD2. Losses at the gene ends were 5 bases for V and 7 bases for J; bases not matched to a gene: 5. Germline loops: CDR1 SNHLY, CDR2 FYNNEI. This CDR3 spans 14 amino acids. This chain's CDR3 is CASSWSSGGNEQFF. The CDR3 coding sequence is TGTGCCAGCAGTTGGAGTAGCGGGGGGAATGAGCAGTTCTTC.

The CDR3 sequence: CASSLDLPTGGGSEQFF. The CDR3 DNA follows: TGTGCCAGCAGCTTAGATCTTCCGACAGGGGGAGGGAGTGAGCAGTTCTTC. The V gene is TRBV11-3, the J gene TRBJ2-1; 9 bases agree with TRBD1. The germline gives CDR1 SGHNT, CDR2 YENEEA. V trimming: 0 bases; J trimming: 9 bases; junction bases outside the gene matches: 12. CDR3 length equals 17 residues.

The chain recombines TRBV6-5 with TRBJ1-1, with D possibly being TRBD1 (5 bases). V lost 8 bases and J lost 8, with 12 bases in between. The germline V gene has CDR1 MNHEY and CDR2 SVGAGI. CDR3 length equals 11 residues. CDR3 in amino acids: CASRFGAEAFF. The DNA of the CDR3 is TGTGCCAGCCGGTTCGGGGCCGAAGCTTTCTTT.

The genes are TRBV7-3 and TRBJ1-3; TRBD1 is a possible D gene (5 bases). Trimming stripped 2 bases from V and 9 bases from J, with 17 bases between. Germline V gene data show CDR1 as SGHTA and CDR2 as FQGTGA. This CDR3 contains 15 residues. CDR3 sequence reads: CASSLYPGGQATIYF. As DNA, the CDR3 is TGTGCCAGCAGCTTATACCCCGGCGGACAAGCCACCATATATTTT. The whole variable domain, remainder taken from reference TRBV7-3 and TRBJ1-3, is GAGVSQTPSNKVTEKGKYVELRCDPISGHTALYWYRQSLGQGPEFLIYFQGTGAADDSGLPNDRFFAVRPEGSVSTLKIQRTERGDSAVYLCASSLYPGGQATIYFGEGSWLTVV.

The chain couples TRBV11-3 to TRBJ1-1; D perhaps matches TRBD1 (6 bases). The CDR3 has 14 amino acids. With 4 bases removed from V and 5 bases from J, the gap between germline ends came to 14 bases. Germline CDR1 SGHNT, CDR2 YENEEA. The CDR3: CASSSTGIWTEAFF. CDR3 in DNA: TGTGCCAGCAGCTCCACAGGGATTTGGACTGAAGCTTTCTTT.

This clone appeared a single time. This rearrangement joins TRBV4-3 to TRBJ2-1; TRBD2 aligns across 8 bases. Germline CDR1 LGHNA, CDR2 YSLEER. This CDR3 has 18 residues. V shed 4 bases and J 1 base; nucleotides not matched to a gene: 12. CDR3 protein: CASSRRAGGIASYNEQFF. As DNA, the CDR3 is TGCGCCAGCAGCCGAAGGGCGGGGGGTATAGCGTCCTACAATGAGCAGTTCTTC.

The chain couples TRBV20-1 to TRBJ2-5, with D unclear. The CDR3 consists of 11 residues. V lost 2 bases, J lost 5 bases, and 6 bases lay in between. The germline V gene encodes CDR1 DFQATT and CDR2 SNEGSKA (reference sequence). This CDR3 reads CSARTMETQYF. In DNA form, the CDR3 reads TGCAGTGCTAGAACTATGGAGACCCAGTACTTC.

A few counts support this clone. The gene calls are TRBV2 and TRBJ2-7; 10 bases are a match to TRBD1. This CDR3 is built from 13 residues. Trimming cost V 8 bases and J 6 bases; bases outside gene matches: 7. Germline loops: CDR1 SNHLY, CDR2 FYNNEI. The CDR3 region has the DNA TGTGCCAGCCTCCTGAGGACAGGGGGCGAGCAGTACTTC. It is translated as CASLLRTGGEQYF.

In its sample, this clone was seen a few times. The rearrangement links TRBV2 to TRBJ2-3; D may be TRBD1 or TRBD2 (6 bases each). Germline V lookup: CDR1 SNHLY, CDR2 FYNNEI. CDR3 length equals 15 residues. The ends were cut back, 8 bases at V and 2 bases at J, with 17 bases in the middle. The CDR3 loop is CASCRGLGDTDTQYF. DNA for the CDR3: TGTGCCAGCTGCCGGGGGCTAGGGGACACAGATACGCAGTATTTT.

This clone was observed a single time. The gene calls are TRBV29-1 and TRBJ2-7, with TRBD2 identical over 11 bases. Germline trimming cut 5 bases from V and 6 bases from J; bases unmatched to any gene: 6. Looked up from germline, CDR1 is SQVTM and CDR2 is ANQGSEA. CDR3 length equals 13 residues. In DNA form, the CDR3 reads TGCAGCGTTAGACTAGCGGGAAGGGGCGAGCAGTACTTC. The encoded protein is CSVRLAGRGEQYF.

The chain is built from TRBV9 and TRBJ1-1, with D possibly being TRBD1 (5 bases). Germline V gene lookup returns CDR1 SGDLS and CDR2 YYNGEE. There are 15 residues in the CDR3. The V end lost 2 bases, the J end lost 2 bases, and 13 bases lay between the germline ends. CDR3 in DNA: TGTGCCAGCAGCGTCGGAAACCGGGACAACACTGAAGCTTTCTTT. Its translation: CASSVGNRDNTEAFF.